The 4 T cell receptor beta chains in this list originate from one sample, sequenced in a study of beta chain features in type 1 diabetes. Study-level findings and limits: Type 1 diabetes patients had TCRB CDR3s that were shorter (moderately but significantly so) in all four CD4+ subsets.

Every bit of the isolated RNA underwent reverse transcription, so sequencing read expressed TCRB transcripts. Clones were sequenced by immunoSEQ multiplex PCR, and TCRdb holds only the in-frame ones, with some missing. The sample yields about 52,000 clones, around 40% seen once. These TCRs are of unknown antigen specificity. The sample comprised Tregs from blood. All receptors derive from a man between 25 and 39 years old with type 1 diabetes.

In this sample, this clone turned up a few times. This rearrangement joins TRBV19 to TRBJ1-3, with unresolved D. This CDR3 is 14 amino acids long. Germline CDR1 LNHDA, CDR2 SQIVND (reference sequence). V was pared by 7 bases and J by 0 bases, with 10 bases between. The CDR3: CASKYGSSGNTIYF. The CDR3 DNA follows: TGTGCCAGTAAATACGGGAGCTCTGGAAACACCATATATTTT.

The V gene is TRBV27, the J gene TRBJ1-2, with TRBD1 identical over 9 bases. From germline, CDR1 is MNHEY and CDR2 SMNVEV (reference sequence). Losses at the gene ends were 5 bases for V and 6 bases for J; bases not matched to a gene: 7. The CDR3 totals 14 residues. The CDR3 DNA reads TGTGCCAGCAGTGCCTTAGACAGGGGGGATGGCTACACCTTC. As protein: CASSALDRGDGYTF.

The V gene is TRBV29-1, the J gene TRBJ1-1; D is ambiguous. The V and J ends lost 4 bases and 6 bases respectively, with 15 bases between them. The germline CDR1 and CDR2 sequences are SQVTM and ANQGSEA. The CDR3 has 13 amino acids. CDR3 in amino acids: CSVGRTPRAEAFF. The CDR3 region has the DNA TGCAGCGTTGGGCGGACCCCGAGGGCTGAAGCTTTCTTT.

This rearrangement joins TRBV29-1 to TRBJ2-1, with D unclear. Germline V gene data show CDR1 as SQVTM and CDR2 as ANQGSEA. The CDR3 is made up of 14 amino acids. V was cut by 8 bases and J by 5 bases, with 19 bases left in between. CDR3 residues: CSTLSELSNNEQFF. For the CDR3, the DNA is TGCAGCACCTTAAGCGAACTCTCAAACAATGAGCAGTTCTTC.